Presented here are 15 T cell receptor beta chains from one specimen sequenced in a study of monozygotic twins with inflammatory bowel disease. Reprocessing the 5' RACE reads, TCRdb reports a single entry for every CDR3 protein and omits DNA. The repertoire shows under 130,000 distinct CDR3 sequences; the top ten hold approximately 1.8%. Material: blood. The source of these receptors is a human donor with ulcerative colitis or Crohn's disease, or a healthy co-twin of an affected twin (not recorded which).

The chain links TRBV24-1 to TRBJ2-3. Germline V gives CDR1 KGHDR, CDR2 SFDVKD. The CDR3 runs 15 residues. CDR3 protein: CATSDSRENKDTQYF.

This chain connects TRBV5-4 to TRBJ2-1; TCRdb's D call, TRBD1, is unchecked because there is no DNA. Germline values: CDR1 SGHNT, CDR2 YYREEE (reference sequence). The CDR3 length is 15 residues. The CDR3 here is CASSLDGGYNNEQFF.

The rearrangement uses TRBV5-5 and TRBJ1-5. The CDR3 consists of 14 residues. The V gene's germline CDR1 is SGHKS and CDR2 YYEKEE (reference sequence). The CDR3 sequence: CASSLDDSNQPQHF.

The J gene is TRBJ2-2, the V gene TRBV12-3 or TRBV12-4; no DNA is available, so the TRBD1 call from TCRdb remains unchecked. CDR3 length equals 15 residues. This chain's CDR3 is CASTSRDRNTGELFF.

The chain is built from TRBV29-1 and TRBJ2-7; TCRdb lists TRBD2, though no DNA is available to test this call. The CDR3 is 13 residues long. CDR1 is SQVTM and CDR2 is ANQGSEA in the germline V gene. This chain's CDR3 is CSVIYGGSYEQYF.

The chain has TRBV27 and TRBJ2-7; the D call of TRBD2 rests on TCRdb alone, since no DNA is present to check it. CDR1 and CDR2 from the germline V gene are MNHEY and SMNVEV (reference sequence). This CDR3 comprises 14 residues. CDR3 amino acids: CASNHAGGSYEQYF.

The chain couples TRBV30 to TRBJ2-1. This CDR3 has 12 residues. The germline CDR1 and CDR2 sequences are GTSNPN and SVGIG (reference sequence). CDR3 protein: CAWSVRVGEQFF.

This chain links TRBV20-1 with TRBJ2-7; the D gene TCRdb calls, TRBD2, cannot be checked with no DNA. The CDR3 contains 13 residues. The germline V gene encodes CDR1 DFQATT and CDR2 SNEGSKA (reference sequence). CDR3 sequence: CSASRTVSYEQYF.

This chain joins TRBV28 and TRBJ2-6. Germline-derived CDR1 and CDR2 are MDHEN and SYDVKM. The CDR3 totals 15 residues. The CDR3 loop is CASSAVLSGANVLTF. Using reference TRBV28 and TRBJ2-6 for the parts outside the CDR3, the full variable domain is DVKVTQSSRYLVKRTGEKVFLECVQDMDHENMFWYRQDPGLGLRLIYFSYDVKMKEKGDIPEGYSVSREKKERFSLILESASTNQTSMYLCASSAVLSGANVLTFGAGSRLTVL.

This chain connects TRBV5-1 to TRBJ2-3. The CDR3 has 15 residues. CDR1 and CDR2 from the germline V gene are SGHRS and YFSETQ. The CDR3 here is CASSLEQFVADTQYF.

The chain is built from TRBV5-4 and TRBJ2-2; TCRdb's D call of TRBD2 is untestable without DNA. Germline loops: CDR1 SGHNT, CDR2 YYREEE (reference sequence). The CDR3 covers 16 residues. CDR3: CASSAGPQSNTGELFF.

The CDR3 protein is CASSPNAHVPPGQMNSPLHF. The chain carries TRBV18 and TRBJ1-6; TCRdb reports TRBD1, a call that lacks DNA to check it against. The CDR3 consists of 20 residues. Germline values: CDR1 KGHSH, CDR2 LQKENI.

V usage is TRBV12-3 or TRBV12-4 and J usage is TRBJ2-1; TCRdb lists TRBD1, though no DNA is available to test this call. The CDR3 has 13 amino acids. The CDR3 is CASSLRQYNEQFF.

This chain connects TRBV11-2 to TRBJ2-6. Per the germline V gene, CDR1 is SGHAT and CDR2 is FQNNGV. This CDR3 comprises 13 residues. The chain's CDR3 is CASRPSGANVLTF.

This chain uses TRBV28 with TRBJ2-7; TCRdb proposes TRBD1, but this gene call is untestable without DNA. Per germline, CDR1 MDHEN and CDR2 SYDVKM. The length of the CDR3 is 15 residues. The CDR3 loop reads CASSLGRMSSYEQYF.